The T cell receptor (delta chain) under discussion was sequenced for a study of gamma-delta T cells after stem cell transplantation. Of note for this clone: This sequence is one base from a far larger clone and is likely a read error.

TCRdb applied CATT to the RT-PCR reads for clone calling. The table records about 570 delta-chain clones, 16% of them present only once. CDR1 is GEAIGNYY, CDR2 EKD, per germline. V gave up 8 bases and J gave up 0 bases; unmatched junction bases: 20. This CDR3 spans 20 amino acids. What was sequenced was gamma-delta T cells. This receptor was obtained from a human donor. It is not recorded whose cells these are; they may come from a transplant donor. The V call is TRDV2, the J call TRDJ1; 13 nucleotides align to TRDD3. The CDR3 protein is CAFDRYWGIRGLEDTDKLIF. CDR3 nucleotides: TGTGCCTTTGATCGGTACTGGGGGATACGGGGCTTGGAGGACACCGATAAACTCATCTTT.